A selection of T cell receptor beta chains follows, all from one sample in a study of shared clonotypes between healthy human individuals. TCRdb's copy holds only in-frame clones and misses some; the assay was immunoSEQ multiplex PCR. The sample records about 600,000 clones, less than 98% being singletons. The sequencing input was naive CD4+ T cells sorted from blood. These receptors were taken from a woman in her thirties in good health. CDR3s include the opening cysteine and the closing phenylalanine or tryptophan. The D gene is left open where the match is weak.

d_gene,v_gene,j_gene,CDR3nt,CDR3aa
TRBD2,TRBV5-6,TRBJ2-3,TGTGCCAGCAGCGTGACTAGCGGAGCTACAGATACGCAGTATTTT,CASSVTSGATDTQYF
NA,TRBV6-1,TRBJ1-4,TGTGCCAGCAGTGAAGCGGGAGGTGTAGAAAAACTGTTTTTT,CASSEAGGVEKLFF
NA,TRBV10-3,TRBJ1-4,TGTGCCATCAGCGAGGGCGGGAGTGAAAAACTGTTTTTT,CAISEGGSEKLFF
TRBD1,TRBV28,TRBJ1-2,TGTGCCAGCAGTTCGGGACAGGGGATTATCGGCTACACCTTC,CASSSGQGIIGYTF
NA,TRBV5-1,TRBJ2-5,TGCGCCAGCAGCCACCAAGAGACCCAGTACTTC,CASSHQETQYF
TRBD2,TRBV4-1,TRBJ2-7,TGCGCCAGCAGCCCGTCGCTAGCGGTCAGCTCCTACGAGCAGTACTTC,CASSPSLAVSSYEQYF
NA,TRBV7-2,TRBJ1-5,TGTGCCAGCAGCTTTCGATATCAGCCCCAGCATTTT,CASSFRYQPQHF
NA,TRBV6-6,TRBJ2-3,TGTGCCAGCAGTTTACTGGGGACTCTCACAGATACGCAGTATTTT,CASSLLGTLTDTQYF
NA,TRBV5-5,TRBJ1-3,TGTGCCAGCAGCTCTATAGACGGTAGACGCTCTGGAAACACCATATATTTT,CASSSIDGRRSGNTIYF
TRBD1,TRBV7-2,TRBJ2-5,TGTGCCAGCAGCTCCCGACAGGGGTGGGAGACCCAGTACTTC,CASSSRQGWETQYF
NA,TRBV6-1,TRBJ2-5,TGTGCCGGATCGGTAGAGTGGGGAGAGACCCAGTACTTC,CAGSVEWGETQYF
NA,TRBV28,TRBJ2-1,TGTGCCAGCAGTTTATTTTGGACCCATGAGCAGTTCTTC,CASSLFWTHEQFF
NA,TRBV15,TRBJ2-7,TGTGCCACCAGCAGAGCAATCGGCGAGCAGTACTTC,CATSRAIGEQYF
NA,TRBV5-1,TRBJ2-3,TGCGCCAGCAGCTTGGCCTCCCCGATCACAGATACGCAGTATTTT,CASSLASPITDTQYF
TRBD2,TRBV7-9,TRBJ2-1,TGTGCCAGCAGCTTATTGGCGGGAGGGCTGAATGAGCAGTTCTTC,CASSLLAGGLNEQFF
TRBD2,TRBV19,TRBJ2-2,TGTGCCAGTAGTAGGACTAGCGGGAGGTTGGTCACCGGGGAGCTGTTTTTT,CASSRTSGRLVTGELFF